Shown below are 12 T cell receptor beta chains from a single sample sequenced in a study of neoadjuvant anti-PD-1 for oral cavity cancer. Data came from immunoSEQ multiplex PCR; TCRdb stores just in-frame clones and leaves some out. The sample lists about 80,000 clones, roughly four fifths seen once, with over 3% in the top ten. The sequenced sample was PBMCs, obtained before nivolumab (anti-PD-1) treatment. The receptors stem from a person between 35 and 79 years old with oral cavity squamous cell carcinoma.

This clone was recorded a few times. This chain connects TRBV6-6 to TRBJ2-3; a weak D match, TRBD2 (7 bases). V lost 8 bases to trimming and J lost 0 bases, with 12 bases between them. This CDR3 contains 14 residues. CDR1 MNHNY and CDR2 SVGAGI come from the germline V gene (reference sequence). The CDR3 is CASRGAPSTDTQYF. CDR3 DNA: TGTGCCAGCCGGGGGGCACCAAGCACAGATACGCAGTATTTT.

The chain employs TRBV28 and TRBJ1-5; 7 bases map to TRBD1. V was clipped by 4 bases and J by 2 bases; unmatched bases: 5. The CDR3 extends over 15 amino acids. CDR1 and CDR2 from the germline V gene are MDHEN and SYDVKM. DNA of the CDR3: TGTGCCAGCAGTTCGACAGGGAATGGCAATCAGCCCCAGCATTTT. Its translation: CASSSTGNGNQPQHF.

The chain has TRBV2 and TRBJ2-4; TRBD2 might be the D (5 bases). V lost 6 bases and J lost 9, with 12 bases in between. Germline loops: CDR1 SNHLY, CDR2 FYNNEI. The CDR3 contains 12 residues. The CDR3 sequence: CASSPQRSIQYF. CDR3 DNA sequence: TGTGCCAGCAGCCCGCAGCGGAGCATTCAGTACTTC.

J is TRBJ2-7 and V is TRBV7-2; D tentatively reads TRBD1 or TRBD2 (6 bases each). Germline CDR1 and CDR2: SGHTA and FQGNSA. Trimming shortened V by 4 bases and J by 6 bases, and 16 bases separated the two germline ends. The CDR3 contains 14 residues. Here the CDR3 DNA reads TGTGCCAGCAGCTCCCCCCCGGGGGCTGGCGAGCAGTACTTC. Translated, it gives CASSSPPGAGEQYF.

This clone was counted a single time. J is TRBJ2-7 and V is TRBV28; D ambiguous. The CDR3 loop spans 12 amino acids. The ends were cut back, 7 bases at V and 4 bases at J, with 11 bases in the middle. From germline, CDR1 is MDHEN and CDR2 SYDVKM. CDR3 in DNA: TGTGCCAGCAAGTCCCCCCCATACGAGCAGTACTTC. Translated, it gives CASKSPPYEQYF.

V and J are TRBV6-5 and TRBJ2-1; the D gene could be TRBD1 or TRBD2 (5 bases each). CDR3 size: 14 residues. V lost 6 bases and J 4 bases, leaving 13 bases between the germline ends. Germline V gene sequence: CDR1 MNHEY, CDR2 SVGAGI. CDR3 bases: TGTGCCAGCAGCCTCGGGACCGCTTACAATGAGCAGTTCTTC. Its translation: CASSLGTAYNEQFF.

The chain carries TRBV5-1 and TRBJ2-1; D is undetermined. CDR1 is SGHRS and CDR2 is YFSETQ in the germline V gene. V lost 5 bases and J lost 3, with 6 bases in between. CDR3 length: 12 residues. DNA for the CDR3: TGCGCCAGCAGAGACGTCTACAATGAGCAGTTCTTC. Translating it yields CASRDVYNEQFF.

V is TRBV11-3 and J is TRBJ1-1; no firm D call. Trimming left V 0 bases short and J 10 bases short, with 12 bases between. Germline CDR1 SGHNT, CDR2 YENEEA. The CDR3 contains 13 residues. CDR3 in DNA: TGTGCCAGCAGCTTAGACAGAACCGGTGGAGCTTTCTTT. Translated, it gives CASSLDRTGGAFF.

CDR3 DNA sequence: TGTGCCAGCAGCTCCCCTAGGGGGAGATTGGCCGCTTTCTTT. Protein product: CASSSPRGRLAAFF. The chain is built from TRBV21-1 and TRBJ1-1; the table calls TRBD1, which could not be checked here. TRBV21-1 is classified as a pseudogene. CDR3 size: 14 residues.

The V gene is TRBV18, the J gene TRBJ1-1; perhaps TRBD1 as D (5 bases). CDR3 length: 14 residues. Trimming left V 1 base short and J 4 bases short, with 10 bases between. Germline loops: CDR1 KGHSH, CDR2 LQKENI. CDR3 nucleotides: TGTGCCAGCTCACCACTTTCTGGGGCCACTGAAGCTTTCTTT. Translation: CASSPLSGATEAFF.

The V call is TRBV5-1, the J call TRBJ2-7, with 7 bases lining up with TRBD1. The CDR3 is 14 residues long. V lost 2 bases to trimming and J lost 3 bases; unmatched junction nucleotides: 5. Germline CDR1 reads SGHRS; CDR2 reads YFSETQ. Here the CDR3 DNA reads TGCGCCAGCAGCTTTGGAACAGGGGACTACGAGCAGTACTTC. The encoded protein is CASSFGTGDYEQYF.

This chain joins TRBV10-3 and TRBJ1-2; the D is unclear. There are 13 residues in the CDR3. Germline V gene lookup returns CDR1 ENHRY and CDR2 SYGVKD. V lost 4 bases, J lost 7 bases, and 13 bases lay in between. The CDR3 loop reads CAISGVGGGGYTF. As DNA, the CDR3 is TGTGCCATCAGTGGAGTGGGAGGAGGTGGCTACACCTTC.